This TCR beta chain emerged from a study of regulatory T cells in long-lasting Graves disease (dated by TCRdb to the early 2020s). In terms of the full investigation: To count as having persistent Graves' disease, a patient had to have received antithyroid drug treatment for over 5 years with TSH receptor autoantibodies remaining persistently positive. A total of about 35 samples underwent TCR sequencing: about 13 from persistent and about 20 from newly diagnosed Graves' disease patients. Persistent Graves' disease patients were compared with newly diagnosed Graves' disease patients by peripheral blood TCR sequencing and RNA sequencing. The study was registered as a clinical trial and conducted in China. In the clinical cohort, patients with persistent Graves' disease had used antithyroid drugs for an average of approximately eleven years. Broad study findings and their caveats: Because the primary lesion, thyroid tissue, could not be accessed, the study looked at peripheral blood alone. Only the TCR beta chain was sequenced and analyzed. As a limitation, the authors acknowledged that the small sample size may reduce accuracy. Persistent Graves' disease patients showed lower TCR Shannon entropy and fewer highly expanded clones than newly diagnosed patients, suggesting clonal expansion. Persistent disease showed preferential use of TRBV28, TRBJ1-2 and TRBJ2-5, whereas newly diagnosed disease favored TRBV20-1 and TRBJ2-1. Persistent patients shared more public clonotypes among themselves (around 2,800) than newly diagnosed patients did (approximately 900).

CDR1 and CDR2 (LNHNV, YYDKDF) derive from the germline V gene (reference sequence). Including the terminal cysteine and phenylalanine, the CDR3 comprises 20 residues. Only CDR3 DNA is held: 60 bases, read in frame from base 1. V is clipped by 0 bases and J by 0 bases, and the sequence between their germline boundaries is 20 bases long. The intended sense of this specimen's time point label: persistent/refractory GD, antithyroid drugs over 5 years with positive TRAb. RNA was extracted from PBMCs in TRIzol for both TCR sequencing and RNA sequencing. The diagnosis of Graves' disease followed American Thyroid Association guidelines. Patients for the study were recruited at an endocrinology department in Xi'an, China. From each patient, roughly 9 milliliters of peripheral blood was collected into an EDTA anticoagulant tube. Ficoll Paque Plus density gradient separation was used to isolate PBMCs, and no further T cell sorting was performed. An Agilent 2100 Bioanalyzer and agarose gel were used to assess RNA quality, and a NanoDrop 2000 was used to measure RNA concentration.

Library prep was done by multiplex PCR. For sequencing, an Illumina HiSeq 4000 was employed. TCR beta libraries were built with iRepertoire HTBI primers and Arm-PCR amplification of CDR3 regions. PCR products were gel purified before sequencing. The study's own analysis went as follows. A total of roughly 67 TRBV and 14 TRBJ segments were identified across samples and were used for gene usage analysis of CDR3 amino acid clonotypes. COPE and FqMerger were used to merge filtered high-quality paired reads into contigs. BLAST was used to align contigs to IMGT TRBV, TRBD and TRBJ reference genes, and CDR3 was defined according to IMGT. Clonotypes above 0.1% frequency were classified as highly expanded clones. Repertoire diversity was measured by Shannon entropy, and V-J evenness by the Gini coefficient. Public clonotypes were defined as clonotypes shared by more than one individual. The public reads were quality trimmed at Q25 with fastp and then assembled into clones with MiXCR by TCRdb, keeping productive beta chains. When rows share a CDR3 protein, they turn into one entry using the most common DNA and genes. It is TCRdb's table, rather than the study itself, that gives the V and J calls and clone size. This sample holds 360,000 or so distinct CDR3 sequences; around 23% were observed only once. The ten largest clonotypes hold 25% to 30% of the sample.

This clonotype was observed at least ten times. Its antigen is currently not known. Base qualities are not provided; no much larger clone lies one nucleotide away. Recombination linked TRBV15 to TRBJ1-4, and the D gene may be TRBD1, 6 bases matching. The origin of this receptor is a woman between 40 and 55 years old with Graves disease. Donor details come from another sample of the same person, matched by shared clones. The source was peripheral blood mononuclear cells (PBMCs), collected when the disease was refractory, from a patient treated with antithyroid drugs. The CDR3 is CATSRDLMWLNRATNEKLFF. In nucleotide form, the sequence is TGTGCCACCAGCAGAGATCTAATGTGGCTTAACAGGGCAACTAATGAAAAACTGTTTTTT.